The rows below give T cell receptor beta chains drawn from one sample of a study of cytomegalovirus exposure and HLA in healthy donors. Repertoires were generated with immunoSEQ multiplex PCR, while TCRdb's copy carries only in-frame clones and drops some. The table includes 95,000 to 150,000 clones, roughly 80% detected once. Sequences were obtained from PBMCs. The receptors were gathered from a man aged 25 to 40 in good health and CMV-seronegative. Each CDR3 is given with its conserved first and last residue. D genes are given only for firm matches. Only part of the rows carry a size: once, few, many, or a class if the clone is expanded.

V gene: TRBV19; clone size: few; J gene: TRBJ1-1; D gene: -; CDR3 DNA: TGTGCCAGTAGTATTATTAGTGCGGGAGGTCGGTACACTGAAGCTTTCTTT; CDR3 protein: CASSIISAGGRYTEAFF
V gene: TRBV5-1; clone size: few; J gene: TRBJ1-4; D gene: TRBD1; CDR3 DNA: TGCGCCAGCAGGTACCGGGACAGGGCTGAAAAACTGTTTTTT; CDR3 protein: CASRYRDRAEKLFF
V gene: TRBV9; clone size: -; J gene: TRBJ1-1; D gene: -; CDR3 DNA: TGTGCCAGCAGCGAGGACAGAGCGAACACTGAAGCTTTCTTT; CDR3 protein: CASSEDRANTEAFF
V gene: TRBV5-5; clone size: -; J gene: TRBJ2-7; D gene: TRBD1; CDR3 DNA: TGTGCCAGCAGCTCCGGGACAGCCTCCTACGAGCAGTACTTC; CDR3 protein: CASSSGTASYEQYF
V gene: TRBV7-9; clone size: -; J gene: TRBJ1-6; D gene: -; CDR3 DNA: TGTGCCAGCAGCGCGACAGCTGTGAATTCACCCCTCCACTTT; CDR3 protein: CASSATAVNSPLHF
V gene: TRBV10-3; clone size: -; J gene: TRBJ2-7; D gene: -; CDR3 DNA: TGTGCCATCAGTGGAGACAGTTTACCCTACGAGCAGTACTTC; CDR3 protein: CAISGDSLPYEQYF
V gene: TRBV28; clone size: -; J gene: TRBJ2-6; D gene: TRBD1; CDR3 DNA: TGTGCCAGCAGTTTACTGACAGGGGTTGGGGCCAACGGCCTGACTTTC; CDR3 protein: CASSLLTGVGANGLTF
V gene: TRBV6-1; clone size: -; J gene: TRBJ2-7; D gene: -; CDR3 DNA: TGTGCCAGCAGGAGAGGCAGGGCATCCTACGAGCAGTACTTC; CDR3 protein: CASRRGRASYEQYF
V gene: TRBV2; clone size: -; J gene: TRBJ1-4; D gene: TRBD1; CDR3 DNA: TGTGCCAGCAGTGACATAGGACAGGGGAATGAAAAACTGTTTTTT; CDR3 protein: CASSDIGQGNEKLFF
V gene: TRBV5-6; clone size: -; J gene: TRBJ2-7; D gene: TRBD1; CDR3 DNA: TGTGCCAGCAGCTCGCCGACAGGGGGGGAGAACGAGCAGTACTTC; CDR3 protein: CASSSPTGGENEQYF